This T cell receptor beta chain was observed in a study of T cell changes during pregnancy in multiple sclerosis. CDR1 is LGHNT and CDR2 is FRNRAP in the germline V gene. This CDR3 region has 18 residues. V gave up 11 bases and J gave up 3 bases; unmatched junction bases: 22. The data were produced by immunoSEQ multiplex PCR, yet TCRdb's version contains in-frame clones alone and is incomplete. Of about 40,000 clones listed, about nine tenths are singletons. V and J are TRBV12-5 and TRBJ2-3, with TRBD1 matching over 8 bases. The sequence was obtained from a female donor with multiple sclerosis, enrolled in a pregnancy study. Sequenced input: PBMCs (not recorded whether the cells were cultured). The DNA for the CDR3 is TGTGCTGTAGGGTACTCAGGGGGCGCGGGGAAACGGACAGATACGCAGTATTTT. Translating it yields CAVGYSGGAGKRTDTQYF. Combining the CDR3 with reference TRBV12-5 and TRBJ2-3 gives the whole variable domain DARVTQTPRHKVTEMGQEVTMRCQPILGHNTVFWYRQTMMQGLELLAYFRNRAPLDDSGMPKDRFSAEMPDATLATLKIQPSEPRDSAVYFCAVGYSGGAGKRTDTQYFGPGTRLTVL.